What follows describes a single T cell receptor beta chain. This sample was included in a study of control samples from healthy donors and cancer patients. TCRdb's table, derived via immunoSEQ multiplex PCR, lists solely in-frame clones and lacks some. The sample records roughly 450,000 clones, approximately 92% being singletons. This TCR derives from a man aged 35-49 years with head and neck cancer. The sample consisted of PBMCs.

The DNA of the CDR3 is TGTGCCAGCTCTCAGACAGGGAGCTCTGGGGCCAACGTCCTGACTTTC. Amino acid sequence: CASSQTGSSGANVLTF. The chain employs TRBV18 and TRBJ2-6, with 7 positions matching TRBD1. The V and J ends lost 6 bases and 0 bases, in that order; junction bases with no gene match: 5. Germline V gene sequence: CDR1 KGHSH, CDR2 LQKENI. There are 16 residues in the CDR3.